This passage covers 13 T cell receptor beta chains from one sample sequenced in a study of beta chain features in type 1 diabetes (dated by TCRdb to between 2018 and 2020). Libraries were constructed by the immunoSEQ multiplex PCR assay. All of the isolated RNA was reverse transcribed with the High Capacity cDNA Reverse Transcription Kit, so expressed TCRB transcripts were sequenced. Held by TCRdb, this immuneACCESS table contains in-frame sequences only and omits some clones. Under half of the omission traces to an unresolved V gene where checked; the cause of the rest is unknown. For this sample there are 130,000 to 150,000 clones; about 7% appear just once. About 1.5% of the sample lies in the top ten. The sequencing input was central memory CD4+ T cells from blood. These receptors were collected from a woman in her 30s in good health.

The chain is built from TRBV7-9 and TRBJ2-1; TRBD1 is a possible D gene (7 bases). The CDR3 totals 15 residues. V dropped 5 bases and J dropped 4 bases, with 15 bases sitting between them. Per germline, CDR1 SEHNR and CDR2 FQNEAQ (reference sequence). Here the CDR3 DNA reads TGTGCCAGCAGCCCAACAGGGGCGGGATACAATGAGCAGTTCTTC. Encoded protein: CASSPTGAGYNEQFF. The entire variable domain, with the rest obtained from reference TRBV7-9 and TRBJ2-1, is as follows: DTGVSQNPRHKITKRGQNVTFRCDPISEHNRLYWYRQTLGQGPEFLTYFQNEAQLEKSRLLSDRFSAERPKGSFSTLEIQRTEQGDSAMYLCASSPTGAGYNEQFFGPGTRLTVL.

This rearrangement joins TRBV4-1 to TRBJ2-1; D gene ambiguous. V gave up 1 base and J gave up 8 bases, with 12 bases separating them. Germline CDR1 is MGHRA and CDR2 is YSYEKL. This CDR3 contains 14 residues. CDR3 nucleotide sequence: TGCGCCAGCAGCCAAGCCCAAACGACATATGAGCAGTTCTTC. Translating gives CASSQAQTTYEQFF.

There are many counts of this clone. The junction departs from the called germline gene at one end, perhaps through a read error. The chain joins TRBV30 to TRBJ2-1, with D maybe TRBD2 (5 bases). The CDR3 runs 11 residues. The V gene's germline CDR1 is GTSNPN and CDR2 SVGIG (reference sequence). The DNA for the CDR3 is TGTGCCTGGAGTGTACAGTTCTGGCGGGTCTTC. This gives the protein CAWSVQFWRVF.

There are many counts of this clone. The chain uses TRBV15 and TRBJ2-3, with TRBD1 matching over 10 bases. V was clipped by 1 base and J by 6 bases; unmatched bases: 10. CDR3 size: 17 residues. CDR1 and CDR2 (germline): LNHNV, YYDKDF (reference sequence). This chain's CDR3 is CATSRVGYGTGDDTQYF. CDR3 DNA sequence: TGTGCCACCAGCAGAGTGGGGTATGGGACAGGGGATGATACGCAGTATTTT.

The V gene is TRBV7-2, the J gene TRBJ2-7; perhaps TRBD2 as D (5 bases). The germline V gene has CDR1 SGHTA and CDR2 FQGNSA. Trimming took 0 bases from V and 6 from J, leaving 12 bases between them. The CDR3 totals 14 residues. CDR3 nucleotides: TGTGCCAGCAGCTTAGCCCCCCGACGGGGCGAGCAGTACTTC. It yields the protein CASSLAPRRGEQYF.

This clone occurred a few times. The DNA for the CDR3 is TGTGCCAGCAGCTTACAGGGGACTAGTAACTACAATGAGCAGTTCTTC. Translation gives CASSLQGTSNYNEQFF. This chain joins TRBV7-2 and TRBJ2-1; 8 bases align to TRBD2. CDR3 length: 16 residues. The trim removed 2 bases at V and 3 bases at J, leaving 6 bases unmatched. Germline CDR1 is SGHTA and CDR2 is FQGNSA.

In its sample, this clone was seen a few times. The J gene is TRBJ2-7, the V gene TRBV7-2; TRBD2 is a possible D gene (6 bases). There are 14 residues in the CDR3. CDR1 and CDR2 (germline): SGHTA, FQGNSA. The V gene lost 8 bases and the J gene lost 2 bases, with 16 bases spanning the gap. CDR3 residues: CASHRWEAAYEQYF. CDR3 nucleotides: TGTGCCAGCCACCGTTGGGAGGCCGCCTACGAGCAGTACTTC. The full variable domain, completed using reference TRBV7-2 and TRBJ2-7, is GAGVSQSPSNKVTEKGKDVELRCDPISGHTALYWYRQSLGQGLEFLIYFQGNSAPDKSGLPSDRFSAERTGGSVSTLTIQRTQQEDSAVYLCASHRWEAAYEQYFGPGTRLTVT.

Notes on this clone: The same CDR3 also results from other DNA sequences found in this sample. The chain is built from TRBV28 and TRBJ2-1, with 9 bases that match TRBD2. V lost 4 bases to trimming and J lost 6 bases; unmatched junction nucleotides: 4. CDR3 length equals 14 residues. Germline values: CDR1 MDHEN, CDR2 SYDVKM. The CDR3 loop is CASSSGLAPNEQFF. CDR3 coding DNA: TGTGCCAGCAGTTCAGGACTAGCGCCCAATGAGCAGTTCTTC.

This clone was counted only a few times. The chain couples TRBV6-6 to TRBJ2-1, with 11 bases that match TRBD2. Germline V gene data show CDR1 as MNHNY and CDR2 as SVGAGI (reference sequence). Germline trimming cut 2 bases from V and 5 bases from J; bases unmatched to any gene: 2. This CDR3 comprises 15 residues. The CDR3 coding sequence is TGTGCCAGCAGTTACGGGACTAGCGGACACAATGAGCAGTTCTTC. Protein: CASSYGTSGHNEQFF.

The genes are TRBV5-4 and TRBJ2-2; 8 bases line up with TRBD2. Trimming cost V 4 bases and J 4 bases; bases outside gene matches: 3. Germline CDR1 SGHNT, CDR2 YYREEE (reference sequence). This CDR3 has 14 residues. The CDR3 sequence is CASSRGGPTGELFF. In DNA, the CDR3 is TGTGCCAGCAGCCGCGGGGGGCCCACCGGGGAGCTGTTTTTT.

In its sample, this clone was seen a few times. The J gene is TRBJ1-4, the V gene TRBV10-3; the D gene is possibly TRBD1 (5 bases). The CDR3 covers 15 residues. Germline V gene data show CDR1 as ENHRY and CDR2 as SYGVKD. With 5 bases removed from V and 4 bases from J, the gap between germline ends came to 14 bases. The CDR3, as DNA: TGTGCCATCAGTCCATTCAGGGAGGATAATGAAAAACTGTTTTTT. Its protein product is CAISPFREDNEKLFF.

The chain recombines TRBV27 with TRBJ1-2; 7 positions match TRBD1. The V gene's germline CDR1 is MNHEY and CDR2 SMNVEV (reference sequence). The CDR3 extends over 15 amino acids. Losses at the gene ends were 5 bases for V and 3 bases for J; bases not matched to a gene: 9. For the CDR3, the DNA is TGTGCCAGCAGTCGTACAGGGGCGCAATACTATGGCTACACCTTC. This codes for CASSRTGAQYYGYTF.

This clone was detected ten times or more. The rearrangement joins TRBV27 to TRBJ2-5; TRBD2 aligns across 11 bases. CDR3 length equals 13 residues. Per germline, CDR1 MNHEY and CDR2 SMNVEV (reference sequence). The V gene end was trimmed by 6 bases and the J gene end by 7 bases; junction bases not matched to a gene: 4. CDR3 in amino acids: CASRLAGVGTQYF. CDR3 sequence (DNA): TGTGCCAGCAGACTAGCGGGAGTTGGGACCCAGTACTTC.